This T cell receptor (beta chain) was documented in a study of blood T cells in healthy people across ages. Overall study results and limits: Estimates of total diversity, which came from one million sequenced T cells, were considered to be underestimates.

About this clonotype itself: Its target is unknown. Compared with germline, one end of the junction differs, possibly owing to a read error.

There are 13 residues in the CDR3. CDR1 is MNHEY and CDR2 is SVGAGI in the germline V gene. A J-beta primer mix and a sample-barcoded 5' primer were used in a second PCR of roughly 6 to 11 cycles. One entry per CDR3 protein, called by TCRdb with MiXCR from the 5' RACE reads. The sample yields approximately 680,000 distinct CDR3 sequences, 32% seen once. The chain couples TRBV6-5 to TRBJ1-6; a weak D match, TRBD1 (6 bases). The material sequenced was blood. The sequence came from a woman over 75 in good health. The CDR3 loop reads CTSRGQNNSPLHF. In DNA form, the CDR3 reads TGTACCAGCAGGGGACAAAATAATTCACCCCTCCACTTT.